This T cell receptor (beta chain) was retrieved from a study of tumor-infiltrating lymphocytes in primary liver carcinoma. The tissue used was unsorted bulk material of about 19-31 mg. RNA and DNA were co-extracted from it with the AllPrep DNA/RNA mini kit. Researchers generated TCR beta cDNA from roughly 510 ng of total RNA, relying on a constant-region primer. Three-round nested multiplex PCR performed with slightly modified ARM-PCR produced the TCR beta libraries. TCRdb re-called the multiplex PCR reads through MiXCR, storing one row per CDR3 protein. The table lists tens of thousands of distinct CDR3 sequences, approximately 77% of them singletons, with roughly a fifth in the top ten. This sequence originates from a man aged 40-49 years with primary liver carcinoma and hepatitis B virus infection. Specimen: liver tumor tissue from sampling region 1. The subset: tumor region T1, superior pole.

The CDR3 loop is CASSATEGSQETQYF. The CDR3 DNA reads TGTGCCAGCAGTGCCACGGAGGGTAGTCAAGAGACCCAGTACTTC. This rearrangement joins TRBV25-1 to TRBJ2-5; a possible D gene is TRBD2 (6 bases). Germline lookup yields CDR1 MGHDK and CDR2 SYGVNS. The length of the CDR3 is 15 residues. V dropped 4 bases and J dropped 2 bases, with 14 bases sitting between them.